The clone carrying this T cell receptor (beta chain) was observed a handful of times. The antigen is undetermined. The CDR3 is 15 amino acids. V was cut by 5 bases and J by 3 bases, with 17 bases left in between. These data originate in a study of T cell repertoires in cytomegalovirus infection. TCRdb independently ran MiXCR on the reads; one entry per CDR3 protein. The sample carries around 570,000 distinct CDR3 sequences, about 40% recorded once. This TCR came from a human donor in good health (CMV status not recorded). Some clones in this sample may be carry-over from other donors' samples. The V and J genes are TRBV12-3 or TRBV12-4 and TRBJ2-7; D is uncertain. The sample consisted of cultured PBMCs, taken from culture after CMV antigen stimulation. The DNA for the CDR3 is TGTGCCAGCAGTGCCAGACGAACCAGCCTCTACGAGCAGTACTTC. It codes for CASSARRTSLYEQYF.